A selection of T cell receptor beta chains follows, all from one sample in a study of T-cell reconstitution after alpha-beta-depleted transplantation in children. TCRdb re-analysed the PCR reads in MiXCR, keeping a single row per CDR3 protein. The profile shows about 32,000 distinct CDR3 sequences, 5% to 7% of them singletons. The sample consisted of peripheral blood, taken 60 days after TCRalphabeta/CD19-depleted stem cell transplant. The source of these receptors is a child under two years old who had a stem cell transplant for acute myeloid leukemia, so the T cells may come from the graft donor. CDR3s include the opening cysteine and the closing phenylalanine or tryptophan. A D gene is named only where the DNA matches it firmly. Only some rows state a clone size, as once, few, many or a class for expanded clones.

d_gene: TRBD2; abundance: NA; v_gene: TRBV28; j_gene: TRBJ2-5; CDR3nt: TGTGCCAGCGATAGCGGGGGGGCTGGAGAGACCCAGTACTTC; CDR3aa: CASDSGGAGETQYF
d_gene: NA; abundance: many; v_gene: TRBV7-8; j_gene: TRBJ1-4; CDR3nt: TGTGCCAGCAGCCGCTATTCAAGGACAGATGAAAAACTGTTTTTT; CDR3aa: CASSRYSRTDEKLFF
d_gene: NA; abundance: NA; v_gene: TRBV7-9; j_gene: TRBJ2-7; CDR3nt: TGTGCCAGCAGCTCGCAGGTCAGCTCCTACGAGCAGTACTTC; CDR3aa: CASSSQVSSYEQYF
d_gene: TRBD1; abundance: many; v_gene: TRBV12-3/TRBV12-4; j_gene: TRBJ1-3; CDR3nt: TGTGCCAGCAGCCCCTCTCCCGGACAGGGACGAATAGGATCTGGAAACACCATATATTTT; CDR3aa: CASSPSPGQGRIGSGNTIYF
d_gene: NA; abundance: many; v_gene: TRBV27; j_gene: TRBJ2-1; CDR3nt: TGTGCCAGCAGTTTTAAGGGAAGGAGAAATGAGCAGTTCTTC; CDR3aa: CASSFKGRRNEQFF
d_gene: NA; abundance: many; v_gene: TRBV4-2; j_gene: TRBJ2-5; CDR3nt: TGTGCCAGCAGCCAAGATCCAGGGCTAGGGGAGACCCAGTACTTC; CDR3aa: CASSQDPGLGETQYF
d_gene: TRBD1; abundance: many; v_gene: TRBV6-1; j_gene: TRBJ2-5; CDR3nt: TGTGCCAGCACCCTCAGGACAGGAACAGAGACCCAGTACTTC; CDR3aa: CASTLRTGTETQYF
d_gene: NA; abundance: many; v_gene: TRBV6-2/TRBV6-3; j_gene: TRBJ2-1; CDR3nt: TGTGCCAGCAGCCTCGACAGCTTCTCCTACAATGAGCAGTTCTTC; CDR3aa: CASSLDSFSYNEQFF
d_gene: NA; abundance: many; v_gene: TRBV6-2/TRBV6-3; j_gene: TRBJ1-2; CDR3nt: TGTGCCAGCAGTCCGGATGAGCTCTATGGCTACACCTTC; CDR3aa: CASSPDELYGYTF
d_gene: NA; abundance: many; v_gene: TRBV5-1; j_gene: TRBJ2-3; CDR3nt: TGCGCCAGCAGCTTGGAAGGTAGCGCCACAGATACGCAGTATTTT; CDR3aa: CASSLEGSATDTQYF
d_gene: TRBD1; abundance: many; v_gene: TRBV5-1; j_gene: TRBJ2-3; CDR3nt: TGCGCCAGCAGCTTGGGCAGGCCACAGGGGGCAGATACGCAGTATTTT; CDR3aa: CASSLGRPQGADTQYF
d_gene: NA; abundance: many; v_gene: TRBV2; j_gene: TRBJ2-2; CDR3nt: TGTGCCAGCAGGGGGCTCCTCGGCGGGGAGCTGTTTTTT; CDR3aa: CASRGLLGGELFF
d_gene: NA; abundance: NA; v_gene: TRBV30; j_gene: TRBJ2-7; CDR3nt: TGTGCTAGGTCCGTGGGGGTTACATCCTACGAGCAGTACTTC; CDR3aa: CARSVGVTSYEQYF
d_gene: TRBD1; abundance: many; v_gene: TRBV4-3; j_gene: TRBJ2-7; CDR3nt: TGCGCCAGCAGCCAGACAGGGGGTTTTTCCTACGAGCAGTACTTC; CDR3aa: CASSQTGGFSYEQYF
d_gene: NA; abundance: many; v_gene: TRBV28; j_gene: TRBJ2-2; CDR3nt: TGTGCCAGCAGTCCCAGGGGAGCGGGGAACGGGGAGCTGTTTTTT; CDR3aa: CASSPRGAGNGELFF
d_gene: NA; abundance: many; v_gene: TRBV4-3; j_gene: TRBJ1-5; CDR3nt: TGCGCCAGCAGCCAAGGGGTCGACGGTAGCAATCAGCCCCAGCATTTT; CDR3aa: CASSQGVDGSNQPQHF
d_gene: TRBD2; abundance: many; v_gene: TRBV7-8; j_gene: TRBJ2-2; CDR3nt: TGTGCCAGCACCAGCGGGACGAACACCGGGGAGCTGTTTTTT; CDR3aa: CASTSGTNTGELFF
d_gene: NA; abundance: many; v_gene: TRBV2; j_gene: TRBJ1-1; CDR3nt: TGTGCCAGCAGTGAATTTCGCAGGATGAACACTGAAGCTTTCTTT; CDR3aa: CASSEFRRMNTEAFF
d_gene: NA; abundance: many; v_gene: TRBV2; j_gene: TRBJ2-2; CDR3nt: TGTGCCAGCATCCAGACCCGAGAAACCGGGGAGCTGTTTTTT; CDR3aa: CASIQTRETGELFF
d_gene: TRBD2; abundance: many; v_gene: TRBV28; j_gene: TRBJ2-5; CDR3nt: TGTGCCAGCAGTTTATCCCTCGCGGGAGTAGGAGAGACCCAGTACTTC; CDR3aa: CASSLSLAGVGETQYF
d_gene: NA; abundance: many; v_gene: TRBV11-2; j_gene: TRBJ1-1; CDR3nt: TGTGCCAGCAGTTGGGGGGTGGGCACTGAAGCTTTCTTT; CDR3aa: CASSWGVGTEAFF
d_gene: NA; abundance: many; v_gene: TRBV9; j_gene: TRBJ2-1; CDR3nt: TGTGCCAGCAGCGACAGGGAAGGGTCCTACAATGAGCAGTTCTTC; CDR3aa: CASSDREGSYNEQFF
d_gene: TRBD2; abundance: many; v_gene: TRBV27; j_gene: TRBJ2-3; CDR3nt: TGTGCCAGCAGCCTCTTTAGCGGGGGGGCCCCAGATACGCAGTATTTT; CDR3aa: CASSLFSGGAPDTQYF
d_gene: NA; abundance: NA; v_gene: TRBV7-2; j_gene: TRBJ2-7; CDR3nt: TGTGCCAGCAGCTGGGGGGGCCCAAGCGAGCAGTACTTC; CDR3aa: CASSWGGPSEQYF
d_gene: NA; abundance: many; v_gene: TRBV7-6; j_gene: TRBJ1-6; CDR3nt: TGTGCCAGCAGCTTAGTAGGGAACAATTCACCCCTCCACTTT; CDR3aa: CASSLVGNNSPLHF
d_gene: NA; abundance: many; v_gene: TRBV20-1; j_gene: TRBJ2-7; CDR3nt: TGCAGTGCTAGAGATCGCGACCGTCCCTCCTACGAGCAGTACTTC; CDR3aa: CSARDRDRPSYEQYF
d_gene: TRBD2; abundance: few; v_gene: TRBV7-9; j_gene: TRBJ2-7; CDR3nt: TGTGCCAGCAGCTTGGCGGGAGGGCCTGACGAGCAGTACTTC; CDR3aa: CASSLAGGPDEQYF
d_gene: NA; abundance: many; v_gene: TRBV6-2/TRBV6-3; j_gene: TRBJ1-2; CDR3nt: TGTGCCAGCATCTACGCCGGGACCGACTATGGCTACACCTTC; CDR3aa: CASIYAGTDYGYTF
d_gene: NA; abundance: many; v_gene: TRBV4-3; j_gene: TRBJ1-2; CDR3nt: TGCGCCAGCAGCCCCCACGCGTCTGCTAACTATGGCTACACCTTC; CDR3aa: CASSPHASANYGYTF
d_gene: NA; abundance: many; v_gene: TRBV10-2; j_gene: TRBJ2-7; CDR3nt: TGCGCCAGCCATCAGGGAAACGAGCAGTACTTC; CDR3aa: CASHQGNEQYF
d_gene: NA; abundance: many; v_gene: TRBV7-9; j_gene: TRBJ2-7; CDR3nt: TGTGCCAGCAGCTCCCTAGACAGGATCTACGAGCAGTACTTC; CDR3aa: CASSSLDRIYEQYF
d_gene: TRBD1; abundance: many; v_gene: TRBV7-8; j_gene: TRBJ2-5; CDR3nt: TGTGCCAGCAGCTTTCCCGGGACAGGGGGAAAAAAGACCCAGTACTTC; CDR3aa: CASSFPGTGGKKTQYF
d_gene: NA; abundance: few; v_gene: TRBV9; j_gene: TRBJ2-3; CDR3nt: TGTGCCAGCAGCGTTGTAGGCAGGGTCACAGATACGCAGTATTTT; CDR3aa: CASSVVGRVTDTQYF
d_gene: NA; abundance: many; v_gene: TRBV12-3/TRBV12-4; j_gene: TRBJ1-1; CDR3nt: TGTGCCAGCAGCCCATGGGGGGGGGATGAAGCTTTCTTT; CDR3aa: CASSPWGGDEAFF
d_gene: NA; abundance: many; v_gene: TRBV29-1; j_gene: TRBJ2-2; CDR3nt: TGCAGCGTGGGGTCCGGGGAGCTGTTTTTT; CDR3aa: CSVGSGELFF
d_gene: NA; abundance: many; v_gene: TRBV20-1; j_gene: TRBJ2-5; CDR3nt: TGCAGTGCTGGAGGCCAGTACTTC; CDR3aa: CSAGGQYF
d_gene: TRBD2; abundance: NA; v_gene: TRBV2; j_gene: TRBJ2-5; CDR3nt: TGTGCCAGCAGTGATTTAGCGGGGGAGGAAGAGACCCAGTACTTC; CDR3aa: CASSDLAGEEETQYF
d_gene: NA; abundance: medium-sized; v_gene: TRBV29-1; j_gene: TRBJ2-7; CDR3nt: TGCAGCTCTACCAGTGGCTACGAGCAGTACTTC; CDR3aa: CSSTSGYEQYF
d_gene: NA; abundance: many; v_gene: TRBV6-5; j_gene: TRBJ2-3; CDR3nt: TGTGCCAGCAGCCTGCGGGCGTGGGTAGATACGCAGTATTTT; CDR3aa: CASSLRAWVDTQYF
d_gene: TRBD1; abundance: few; v_gene: TRBV7-3; j_gene: TRBJ2-3; CDR3nt: TGTGCCAGCAGCTGGACAGGGGGCCCAGATACGCAGTATTTT; CDR3aa: CASSWTGGPDTQYF
d_gene: NA; abundance: many; v_gene: TRBV20-1; j_gene: TRBJ1-2; CDR3nt: TGCAGTGCAATTCGGGACCGATCTAACTATGGCTACACCTTC; CDR3aa: CSAIRDRSNYGYTF
d_gene: NA; abundance: many; v_gene: TRBV12-3/TRBV12-4; j_gene: TRBJ2-7; CDR3nt: TGTGCCAGCAAGTCGACACTCCCGAGCTCCTACGAGCAGTACTTC; CDR3aa: CASKSTLPSSYEQYF
d_gene: TRBD2; abundance: many; v_gene: TRBV12-3/TRBV12-4; j_gene: TRBJ2-1; CDR3nt: TGTGCCAGCAGGAGCGGGAGTCACTCGGCGGACAATGAGCAGTTCTTC; CDR3aa: CASRSGSHSADNEQFF
d_gene: NA; abundance: NA; v_gene: TRBV7-9; j_gene: TRBJ2-7; CDR3nt: TGTGCCAGCAGCTCAGAACGGGTTAGCGGACCCAACGAGCAGTACTTC; CDR3aa: CASSSERVSGPNEQYF
d_gene: NA; abundance: NA; v_gene: TRBV11-2; j_gene: TRBJ2-5; CDR3nt: TGTGCCAGCAGCGACTACCGGGGCCCCGAAAGAGAGACCCAGTACTTC; CDR3aa: CASSDYRGPERETQYF
d_gene: TRBD2; abundance: many; v_gene: TRBV11-1; j_gene: TRBJ2-5; CDR3nt: TGTGCCAGCAGCTTAGAGGTGGGACTAGCGGGAGTGGGTCAAGAGACCCAGTACTTC; CDR3aa: CASSLEVGLAGVGQETQYF
d_gene: TRBD2; abundance: many; v_gene: TRBV7-8; j_gene: TRBJ2-1; CDR3nt: TGTGCCAGCAGCTTGGGGCGGAGACAGGGCCTTAGCGGGAGGTCGAATGAGCAGTTCTTC; CDR3aa: CASSLGRRQGLSGRSNEQFF
d_gene: TRBD1; abundance: many; v_gene: TRBV5-5; j_gene: TRBJ2-7; CDR3nt: TGTGCCAGCAGCTTGGGCAGGGGGTGGTACGAGCAGTACTTC; CDR3aa: CASSLGRGWYEQYF
d_gene: TRBD2; abundance: many; v_gene: TRBV28; j_gene: TRBJ2-3; CDR3nt: TGTGCCAGCAGTTTTACGGGAGGAGATACGCAGTATTTT; CDR3aa: CASSFTGGDTQYF
d_gene: NA; abundance: many; v_gene: TRBV4-3; j_gene: TRBJ2-5; CDR3nt: TGCGCCAGCAGCCAAGGGATCGCGCACAGCGGGGAGACCCAGTACTTC; CDR3aa: CASSQGIAHSGETQYF
d_gene: NA; abundance: NA; v_gene: TRBV10-1; j_gene: TRBJ2-2; CDR3nt: TGCGCCAGCGGTGAGACTTTCACCGGGGAGCTGTTTTTT; CDR3aa: CASGETFTGELFF
d_gene: NA; abundance: many; v_gene: TRBV4-3; j_gene: TRBJ2-5; CDR3nt: TGCGCCAGCAGCCAAGATAGCCCACAAGAGACCCAGTACTTC; CDR3aa: CASSQDSPQETQYF
d_gene: TRBD1; abundance: many; v_gene: TRBV10-2; j_gene: TRBJ2-4; CDR3nt: TGCGCCAGTCGTAGAGAGGGACAGGCCAAAAACATTCAGTACTTC; CDR3aa: CASRREGQAKNIQYF
d_gene: TRBD1; abundance: many; v_gene: TRBV6-2/TRBV6-3; j_gene: TRBJ2-7; CDR3nt: TGTGCCAGCAGCCGACAGGGGGCGAAGGACTACGAGCAGTACTTC; CDR3aa: CASSRQGAKDYEQYF
d_gene: NA; abundance: many; v_gene: TRBV20-1; j_gene: TRBJ1-1; CDR3nt: TGCAGTGCTAGAGGAAATATGAACACTGAAGCTTTCTTT; CDR3aa: CSARGNMNTEAFF
d_gene: TRBD2; abundance: NA; v_gene: TRBV6-5; j_gene: TRBJ2-2; CDR3nt: TGTGCCAGCAATTGGTATAGCGGGAGTGTCGGGGAGCTGTTTTTT; CDR3aa: CASNWYSGSVGELFF
d_gene: NA; abundance: many; v_gene: TRBV29-1; j_gene: TRBJ2-1; CDR3nt: TGCAGCGTTGACAGCGGCTTCTACAATGAGCAGTTCTTC; CDR3aa: CSVDSGFYNEQFF
d_gene: TRBD2; abundance: many; v_gene: TRBV29-1; j_gene: TRBJ2-7; CDR3nt: TGCAGCGTTCTGGGACTAGCGGGAGAGCAGTACTTC; CDR3aa: CSVLGLAGEQYF
d_gene: NA; abundance: few; v_gene: TRBV12-3/TRBV12-4; j_gene: TRBJ2-1; CDR3nt: TGTGCCTGCTGTCCCTCACCCCGTATCCTAGCTGGCAATGAGCAGTTCTTC; CDR3aa: CACCPSPRILAGNEQFF